The 26 T cell receptor beta chains listed next were all sequenced from one sample in a study of Graves' ophthalmopathy and Graves' hyperthyroidism. Researchers took RNA transcripts and amplified TCR beta CDR3 regions from them. Investigators did first-round RT-PCR with HTBI primers, then second-round multiplex PCR. One entry per CDR3 protein, called by TCRdb with MiXCR from the multiplex PCR reads. The sample lists under 250,000 distinct CDR3 sequences, roughly 21% occurring once. Sequenced material: peripheral blood. Receptor source: a woman between 45 and 60 years old with Graves' ophthalmopathy.

This clonotype was counted a few times. This may be a read error, as it is one base from a much larger clone. J is TRBJ1-1 and V is TRBV30; no definite D call. Germline V gene sequence: CDR1 GTSNPN, CDR2 SVGIG (reference sequence). The CDR3 has 13 residues. This chain's CDR3 is CAWSVRTATEASF. In nucleotides, the CDR3 is TGTGCCTGGAGTGTGAGGACGGCCACTGAAGCTTCCTTT.

This clonotype was seen repeatedly, ten times or more. Here the CDR3 DNA reads TGCGCCAGCAAAGGGGGGGACATCCAAGAGACCCAGTACTTC. Translated, it gives CASKGGDIQETQYF. The chain combines TRBV5-1 with TRBJ2-5, with a weak D call TRBD2 (7 bases). CDR1 and CDR2 (germline): SGHRS, YFSETQ. This CDR3 is 14 amino acids long. With 6 bases removed from V and 1 base from J, the gap between germline ends came to 13 bases.

This clonotype appeared a few times. The chain uses TRBV18 and TRBJ2-4; a possible D gene is TRBD1 (5 bases). CDR3 length: 14 residues. Germline CDR1 reads KGHSH; CDR2 reads LQKENI. The ends were cut back, 0 bases at V and 9 bases at J, with 12 bases in the middle. CDR3 nucleotide sequence: TGTGCCAGCTCACCACCGACAGAAGGTAGCATTCAGTACTTC. Residues: CASSPPTEGSIQYF.

In this sample, this clonotype turned up many times. This chain uses TRBV12-3 or TRBV12-4 with TRBJ2-7, with 8 bases fitting TRBD2. J gave up 1 base and V 8 bases, and 10 bases lay outside the gene matches. The CDR3 consists of 15 residues. CDR3 bases: TGTGCCAGCGCAGGGATAGCGGGATTATCCTACGAGCAGTACTTC. Protein: CASAGIAGLSYEQYF.

The sample holds many counts of this clonotype. This chain uses TRBV28 with TRBJ2-2; 9 positions match TRBD2. CDR1 and CDR2 from the germline V gene are MDHEN and SYDVKM. This CDR3 region has 15 residues. Germline trimming cut 7 bases from V and 5 bases from J; bases unmatched to any gene: 8. Here the CDR3 reads CASMREGLDTGELFF. As DNA, the CDR3 is TGTGCCAGCATGCGGGAGGGCCTGGATACCGGGGAGCTGTTTTTT. The complete variable domain, with remaining parts taken from reference TRBV28 and TRBJ2-2, reads DVKVTQSSRYLVKRTGEKVFLECVQDMDHENMFWYRQDPGLGLRLIYFSYDVKMKEKGDIPEGYSVSREKKERFSLILESASTNQTSMYLCASMREGLDTGELFFGEGSRLTVL.

This clonotype was detected ten times or more. The genes are TRBV28 and TRBJ1-5; a weak D match, TRBD1 (5 bases). The germline gives CDR1 MDHEN, CDR2 SYDVKM. The CDR3 has 14 amino acids. Trimming took off 3 bases at V and 7 bases at J, with 13 bases between the two ends. CDR3 bases: TGTGCCAGCAGTTTGGGGAGGGGAAGGCAGCCCCAGCATTTT. Translated, it gives CASSLGRGRQPQHF.

This clonotype was seen repeatedly, ten times or more. The V and J genes are TRBV2 and TRBJ1-1, with D possibly matching TRBD1 (5 bases). This CDR3 has 12 residues. V dropped 7 bases and J dropped 3 bases, with 9 bases sitting between them. The germline CDR1 and CDR2 sequences are SNHLY and FYNNEI. CDR3 region: CASIKGDTEAFF. For the CDR3, the DNA is TGTGCCAGCATCAAAGGGGACACTGAAGCTTTCTTT.

This clonotype was counted at least ten times. The chain is built from TRBV3-1 and TRBJ1-6; the D is unclear. The CDR3 is made up of 14 amino acids. The ends were cut back, 1 base at V and 6 bases at J, with 7 bases in the middle. Germline CDR1 reads LGHDT; CDR2 reads YNNKEL (reference sequence). This CDR3 is CASSQGLSNSPLHF. For the CDR3, the DNA is TGTGCCAGCAGCCAAGGACTGAGTAATTCACCCCTCCACTTT. Full variable domain (rest looked up from reference TRBV3-1 and TRBJ1-6): DTAVSQTPKYLVTQMGNDKSIKCEQNLGHDTMYWYKQDSKKFLKIMFSYNNKELIINETVPNRFSPKSPDKAHLNLHINSLELGDSAVYFCASSQGLSNSPLHFGNGTRLTVT.

At least ten counts were recorded for this clonotype. This rearrangement joins TRBV19 to TRBJ2-7, with TRBD2 as a possible D gene (7 bases). Germline assignment: CDR1 LNHDA and CDR2 SQIVND (reference sequence). The CDR3 extends over 15 amino acids. V gave up 4 bases and J gave up 0 bases, with 13 bases separating them. This CDR3 reads CASSRGGGFSYEQYF. As DNA, the CDR3 is TGTGCCAGTAGTAGGGGGGGCGGATTCTCCTACGAGCAGTACTTC.

The chain combines TRBV6-4 with TRBJ1-2; D call uncertain. The CDR3 spans 13 residues. Germline-derived CDR1 and CDR2 are MRHNA and SNTAGT. The V end lost 2 bases, the J end lost 6 bases, and 10 bases lay between the germline ends. The CDR3 DNA reads as TGTGCCAGCAGTGACCCTGGACGGGATGGCTACACCTTC. It is translated as CASSDPGRDGYTF.

This clonotype was detected many times. The chain employs TRBV19 and TRBJ2-5; D is possibly TRBD1 (5 bases). The CDR3 totals 14 residues. V was cut by 3 bases and J by 2 bases, with 10 bases left in between. Germline lookup yields CDR1 LNHDA and CDR2 SQIVND (reference sequence). In nucleotides, the CDR3 is TGTGCCAGTAGTATCCGGCCAGGGCAAGAGACCCAGTACTTC. Its translation is CASSIRPGQETQYF.

The chain's CDR3 is CASRTLDGSNTEAFF. The CDR3 nucleotides read TGTGCCAGCAGGACCCTGGACGGGAGCAACACTGAAGCTTTCTTT. The chain combines TRBV27 with TRBJ1-1; D gene unclear. Trimming removed 6 bases from V and 2 bases from J, with 16 bases in between. The CDR3 is made up of 15 amino acids. The germline V gene has CDR1 MNHEY and CDR2 SMNVEV (reference sequence).

The table lists this clonotype with many counts. The chain carries TRBV11-2 and TRBJ2-7; D possibly corresponds to TRBD2 (6 bases). Germline V gene lookup returns CDR1 SGHAT and CDR2 FQNNGV. There are 14 residues in the CDR3. V lost 2 bases, J lost 4 bases, and 12 bases lay in between. Here the CDR3 reads CASSLFGDLYEQYF. In nucleotides, the CDR3 is TGTGCCAGCAGCTTATTTGGGGACTTATACGAGCAGTACTTC.

In its sample, this clonotype was seen many times. The gene calls are TRBV19 and TRBJ1-5, with TRBD1 matching 9 bases. From germline, CDR1 is LNHDA and CDR2 SQIVND (reference sequence). This CDR3 is built from 16 residues. With 6 bases clipped from V and 3 bases from J, the junction kept 9 bases outside the gene matches. In nucleotides, the CDR3 is TGTGCCAGTAGGGACAGGGGTCCCAGGACCAATCAGCCCCAGCATTTT. This encodes CASRDRGPRTNQPQHF.

The chain combines TRBV12-3 or TRBV12-4 with TRBJ1-2; the match to TRBD1 covers 9 bases. V lost 4 bases, J lost 7 bases, and 7 bases stayed unmatched. This CDR3 has 14 residues. CDR3 sequence (DNA): TGTGCCAGCAGTTCTTCCGGACAGGGGTTTGGCTACACCTTC. It yields the protein CASSSSGQGFGYTF.

V and J are TRBV7-2 and TRBJ1-1, with a tentative D call TRBD1 (5 bases). Germline CDR1 and CDR2: SGHTA and FQGNSA. V lost 5 bases and J 7 bases, leaving 11 bases between the germline ends. The CDR3 spans 12 residues. The CDR3 DNA reads as TGTGCCAGCAGCCGGGACGGTTATGAAGCTTTCTTT. It translates to CASSRDGYEAFF.

The rearrangement joins TRBV20-1 to TRBJ1-1; 7 nucleotides match TRBD1. Trimming cost V 5 bases and J 1 base; bases outside gene matches: 7. This CDR3 is built from 14 residues. The V gene's germline CDR1 is DFQATT and CDR2 SNEGSKA (reference sequence). CDR3 loop: CSAPPGQQNTEAFF. The CDR3 DNA sequence: TGCAGTGCTCCCCCGGGACAGCAGAACACTGAAGCTTTCTTT.

This clonotype was recorded many times. This chain links TRBV11-2 with TRBJ2-7, with 12 bases aligning to TRBD2. Trimming took 5 bases from V and 7 from J; bases not matched to a gene: 9. The CDR3 has 15 residues. Germline CDR1 is SGHAT and CDR2 is FQNNGV. CDR3 protein: CASSPRTSGVYEQYF. The CDR3 bases are TGTGCCAGCAGCCCAAGGACTAGCGGGGTCTATGAGCAGTACTTC.

This clonotype was observed many times. This chain uses TRBV28 with TRBJ1-5; 7 nucleotides line up with TRBD1. The V segment lost 5 bases and the J segment 3 bases; nucleotides outside the gene matches: 10. Germline lookup yields CDR1 MDHEN and CDR2 SYDVKM. There are 16 residues in the CDR3. The CDR3: CASSERTGYNNQPQHF. In DNA form, the CDR3 reads TGTGCCAGCAGTGAGAGGACAGGCTATAACAATCAGCCCCAGCATTTT.

This clonotype was seen repeatedly, ten times or more. As DNA, the CDR3 is TGTGCCAGCAGTGAAGAGGGGAGTCAGCCCCAGCATTTT. This encodes CASSEEGSQPQHF. The gene calls are TRBV6-1 and TRBJ1-5; D might be TRBD1 (5 bases). CDR1 and CDR2 (germline): MNHNS, SASEGT. The CDR3 has 13 amino acids. Between the trimmed V and J ends, which lost 1 base and 6 bases, there was a span of 7 bases.

J is TRBJ2-5 and V is TRBV28; possibly TRBD2 for D (6 bases). There are 16 residues in the CDR3. CDR1 MDHEN and CDR2 SYDVKM come from the germline V gene. V was cut by 3 bases and J by 6 bases, with 20 bases left in between. The CDR3 protein is CASSLAEEAGRKTQYF. The DNA of the CDR3 is TGTGCCAGCAGTTTGGCGGAGGAGGCGGGGAGAAAGACCCAGTACTTC.

V usage is TRBV28 and J usage is TRBJ1-2; D is perhaps TRBD1 (5 bases). V lost 3 bases and J lost 8, with 19 bases in between. This CDR3 is built from 15 residues. Germline-derived CDR1 and CDR2 are MDHEN and SYDVKM. The CDR3 DNA follows: TGTGCCAGCAGTTTGGTCGGGGGGTCTTTTCAGGGCTACACCTTC. Translating it yields CASSLVGGSFQGYTF.

This clonotype was picked up one time. The rearrangement uses TRBV28 and TRBJ1-2; 10 nucleotides agree with TRBD1. From germline, CDR1 is MDHEN and CDR2 SYDVKM. Trimming cost V 4 bases and J 7 bases; bases outside gene matches: 12. The length of the CDR3 is 16 residues. CDR3 loop: CASSSLRQGARTGYTF. CDR3 nucleotides: TGTGCCAGCAGTTCACTCCGACAGGGGGCAAGGACTGGCTACACCTTC.

This rearrangement joins TRBV5-1 to TRBJ2-6; 12 nucleotides agree with TRBD1. Germline CDR1 SGHRS, CDR2 YFSETQ. There are 18 residues in the CDR3. Trimming took 4 bases from V and 1 from J; bases not matched to a gene: 6. The CDR3, as DNA: TGCGCCAGCAGCGGGGACAGGGGGCGGGTTTCTGGGGCCAACGTCCTGACTTTC. Translating gives CASSGDRGRVSGANVLTF.

This sequence joins TRBV5-1 and TRBJ2-7; tentative D call: TRBD1 (5 bases). The ends were cut back, 0 bases at V and 6 bases at J, with 10 bases in the middle. CDR1 SGHRS and CDR2 YFSETQ come from the germline V gene. The CDR3 spans 13 residues. CDR3 in amino acids: CASSLDRRGEQYF. CDR3 bases: TGCGCCAGCAGCTTGGACAGGCGAGGCGAGCAGTACTTC. Looking up the rest from reference TRBV5-1 and TRBJ2-7 gives the full variable domain: KAGVTQTPRYLIKTRGQQVTLSCSPISGHRSVSWYQQTPGQGLQFLFEYFSETQRNKGNFPGRFSGRQFSNSRSEMNVSTLELGDSALYLCASSLDRRGEQYFGPGTRLTVT.

This sequence joins TRBV2 and TRBJ1-6; D not resolved. CDR1 and CDR2 (germline): SNHLY, FYNNEI. The CDR3 length is 14 residues. V was shortened by 4 bases and J by 7 bases, with 11 bases between the two germline ends. This CDR3 is CASSVSQQNSPLHF. The CDR3 DNA follows: TGTGCCAGCAGTGTTTCACAGCAAAATTCACCCCTCCACTTT.